Presented here are 15 T cell receptor beta chains from one specimen sequenced in a study of cytomegalovirus exposure and HLA in healthy donors. Primers included in the PCR were 60 Vbeta and 13 Jbeta primers. The method was immunoSEQ multiplex PCR; TCRdb's version includes in-frame clones alone and lacks a portion of them. Of some 71,000 clones in the sample, roughly 67% were seen once. The material sequenced was PBMCs. Receptor source: a man aged 35-49 years in good health and CMV-seropositive.

This chain connects TRBV11-3 to TRBJ2-1, with 10 bases aligning to TRBD2. This CDR3 has 16 residues. With 5 bases clipped from V and 8 bases from J, the junction kept 12 bases outside the gene matches. Germline V gene sequence: CDR1 SGHNT, CDR2 YENEEA. Here the CDR3 DNA reads TGTGCCAGCAGCAATCCAGCGGGAGGGCCCTTTGATGAGCAGTTCTTC. Its protein is CASSNPAGGPFDEQFF.

This clone was observed a few times. J is TRBJ1-1 and V is TRBV4-1; TRBD1 agrees at 8 bases. V lost 3 bases and J lost 2; bases outside the gene matches: 11. CDR1 and CDR2 from the germline V gene are MGHRA and YSYEKL. The CDR3 is 17 residues long. Here the CDR3 DNA reads TGCGCCAGCAGCCAGAGGACAGGGAGAGGCCTCAACACTGAAGCTTTCTTT. It specifies CASSQRTGRGLNTEAFF.

This clone was found a few times. The chain has TRBV5-1 and TRBJ1-1; weak D call: TRBD1 (6 bases). The CDR3 contains 15 residues. Between the trimmed V and J ends, which lost 0 bases and 1 base, there was a span of 10 bases. Germline V gene data show CDR1 as SGHRS and CDR2 as YFSETQ. The CDR3 DNA sequence: TGCGCCAGCAGCTTGGATGGGGGCAGGAACACTGAAGCTTTCTTT. Protein product: CASSLDGGRNTEAFF.

The chain uses TRBV30 and TRBJ1-1; D may be TRBD1 (5 bases). Germline V gene sequence: CDR1 GTSNPN, CDR2 SVGIG (reference sequence). With 3 bases removed from V and 8 bases from J, the gap between germline ends came to 16 bases. The CDR3 has 13 residues. The CDR3 protein is CAWSYPGGGEAFF. CDR3 coding DNA: TGTGCCTGGAGCTATCCTGGGGGGGGAGAAGCTTTCTTT.

V gene TRBV7-2 combines with J gene TRBJ1-5; weak D call: TRBD1 (6 bases). The V and J ends lost 5 bases and 3 bases respectively, with 8 bases between them. The CDR3 is made up of 13 amino acids. The germline V gene encodes CDR1 SGHTA and CDR2 FQGNSA. CDR3 DNA sequence: TGTGCCAGCAGCCGACAGGACAATCAGCCCCAGCATTTT. This sequence encodes CASSRQDNQPQHF.

This clone has only a few counts. This chain uses TRBV6-5 with TRBJ1-1; no firm D call. Deletions cut 6 bases from V and 1 base from J, with 15 bases between. Germline V gives CDR1 MNHEY, CDR2 SVGAGI. The CDR3 length is 15 residues. The CDR3 DNA reads as TGTGCCAGCAGCCTCCCAGCGGGATCGAACACTGAAGCTTTCTTT. Translated: CASSLPAGSNTEAFF.

The genes are TRBV28 and TRBJ1-1, with D possibly matching TRBD1 (5 bases). This CDR3 contains 15 residues. Germline assignment: CDR1 MDHEN and CDR2 SYDVKM. V was trimmed by 6 bases and J by 0 bases, leaving 14 bases between them. The chain's CDR3 is CASRQRTPMNTEAFF. The DNA of the CDR3 is TGTGCCAGCAGACAGAGGACACCCATGAACACTGAAGCTTTCTTT.

Written as DNA, the CDR3 is TGTGCCAGCAGTGAATCAGAACGACGGGGCGAGCAGTACTTC. Translation: CASSESERRGEQYF. The chain carries TRBV25-1 and TRBJ2-7, with TRBD2 as a possible D gene (5 bases). V was shortened by 1 base and J by 6 bases, with 13 bases between the two germline ends. The V gene's germline CDR1 is MGHDK and CDR2 SYGVNS. The CDR3 totals 14 residues.

In nucleotides, the CDR3 is TGTGCCAGCAGTGGGCCCCAAACACCCTACAATGAGCAGTTCTTC. Translation: CASSGPQTPYNEQFF. This sequence joins TRBV27 and TRBJ2-1, with no clear D. CDR1 MNHEY and CDR2 SMNVEV come from the germline V gene (reference sequence). The CDR3 has 15 amino acids. V shed 5 bases and J shed 2 bases, with 13 bases lying between them.

The rearrangement uses TRBV4-2 and TRBJ2-3, with D possibly matching TRBD2 (6 bases). The V and J ends lost 0 bases and 3 bases respectively, with 13 bases between them. There are 16 residues in the CDR3. Looked up from germline, CDR1 is LGHNA and CDR2 is YNFKEQ. The CDR3 is CASSQDWASVTDTQYF. The CDR3, as DNA: TGTGCCAGCAGCCAAGACTGGGCTAGCGTGACAGATACGCAGTATTTT.

The chain employs TRBV7-9 and TRBJ2-7, with D tentatively TRBD2 (5 bases). CDR1 SEHNR and CDR2 FQNEAQ come from the germline V gene (reference sequence). The CDR3 extends over 15 amino acids. The V and J ends lost 5 bases and 5 bases respectively, with 19 bases between them. The CDR3 sequence is CASSRQTGIVHEQYF. For the CDR3, the DNA is TGTGCCAGCAGCCGCCAGACCGGGATCGTCCACGAGCAGTACTTC.

V gene TRBV5-1 combines with J gene TRBJ2-1; 11 positions match TRBD2. V was pared by 4 bases and J by 0 bases, with 9 bases of the junction left unmatched. This CDR3 has 18 amino acids. Germline-derived CDR1 and CDR2 are SGHRS and YFSETQ. CDR3 amino acids: CASSRGLADLSSYNEQFF. For the CDR3, the DNA is TGCGCCAGCAGCCGGGGACTAGCGGACCTGAGCTCCTACAATGAGCAGTTCTTC. The variable domain in full, with the rest retrieved from reference TRBV5-1 and TRBJ2-1, is KAGVTQTPRYLIKTRGQQVTLSCSPISGHRSVSWYQQTPGQGLQFLFEYFSETQRNKGNFPGRFSGRQFSNSRSEMNVSTLELGDSALYLCASSRGLADLSSYNEQFFGPGTRLTVL.

This clone has at least ten counts. This chain links TRBV4-3 with TRBJ2-6, with a possible D match to TRBD1 (5 bases). The CDR3 is 14 amino acids. Germline V CDR1 and CDR2: LGHNA, YSLEER. Trimming shortened V by 1 base and J by 12 bases, and 13 bases separated the two germline ends. The CDR3 loop reads CASSQVGRPAVLTF. DNA for the CDR3: TGCGCCAGCAGCCAAGTGGGGCGGCCCGCCGTCCTGACTTTC.

The chain uses TRBV19 and TRBJ1-2; unclear D gene. This CDR3 has 14 residues. In germline, CDR1 is LNHDA, CDR2 SQIVND (reference sequence). The ends were cut back, 1 base at V and 4 bases at J, with 10 bases in the middle. CDR3 bases: TGTGCCAGTAGTATAGCTGGCAGAATCTATGGCTACACCTTC. Translation: CASSIAGRIYGYTF.

There are a few counts of this clone. This chain links TRBV2 with TRBJ1-2, with 9 positions matching TRBD1. The CDR3 extends over 14 amino acids. The V gene end was trimmed by 4 bases and the J gene end by 0 bases; junction bases not matched to a gene: 0. In germline, CDR1 is SNHLY, CDR2 FYNNEI. This CDR3 is CASSGQGANYGYTF. The CDR3 DNA sequence: TGTGCCAGCAGTGGACAGGGGGCTAACTATGGCTACACCTTC.